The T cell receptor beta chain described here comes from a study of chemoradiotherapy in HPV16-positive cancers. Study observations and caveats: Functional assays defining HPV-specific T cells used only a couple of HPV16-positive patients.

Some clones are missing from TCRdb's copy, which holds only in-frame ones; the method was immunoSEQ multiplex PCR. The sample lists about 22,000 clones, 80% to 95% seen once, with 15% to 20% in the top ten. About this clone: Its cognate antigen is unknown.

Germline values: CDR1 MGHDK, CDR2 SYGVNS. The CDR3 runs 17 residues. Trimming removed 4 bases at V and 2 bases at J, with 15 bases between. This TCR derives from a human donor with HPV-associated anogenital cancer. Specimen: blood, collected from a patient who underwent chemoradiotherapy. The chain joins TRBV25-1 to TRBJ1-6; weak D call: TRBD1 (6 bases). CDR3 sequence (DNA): TGTGCCAGCAGTGCGCAGCTGAACAGGGCCTATAATTCACCCCTCCACTTT. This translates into CASSAQLNRAYNSPLHF.